The rows below give T cell receptor beta chains drawn from one sample of a study of shared clonotypes between healthy human individuals. TCRdb's table, derived via immunoSEQ multiplex PCR, lists solely in-frame clones and lacks some. The profile shows about 100,000 clones, 65% to 75% of them singletons. The sequenced sample was memory CD8+ T cells sorted from blood. The source is a woman in her twenties or thirties in good health. Both conserved end residues are part of each CDR3.

CASSQDVDYEQFF | TRBV4-2
CASSLGTILQETQYF | TRBV5-1
CASSQSRDRTNGYTF | TRBV13
CASSDPATGAGEQYF | TRBV10-1
CASSEVAGSGDTQYF | TRBV6-1
CASNNGGEGAQHF | TRBV2
CASSQLTGELFF | TRBV27
CASSPAAEKEQFF | TRBV6-4
CAWSVVGGVHEQYF | TRBV30
CASSLTGDEQFF | TRBV11-1
CASSDPGTSGYEQYF | TRBV28
CASMPRGAYNEQFF | TRBV27
CASSDLPSGELFF | TRBV10-1
CASSFRLSGQETQYF | TRBV28
CASSLGGDSGYTF | TRBV11-2
CASSLEGLGTGRGGTQYF | TRBV7-6
CASSPPGSGGREQYF | TRBV6-1
CASSRRPQETQYF | TRBV27
CASSPEGVVNFNTEAFF | TRBV11-2
CASSQKTVANYGYTF | TRBV14
CASSYNGPGGQYF | TRBV6-5
CASSWPITSGRTWGPYEQYF | TRBV28
CASSLRIQAPPTEAFF | TRBV5-8
CASSRASTDTQYF | TRBV18
CASSDHMSSVGVYEQYF | TRBV2
CASSQDSRVDQPQHF | TRBV4-1
CASSFYRGMNTEAFF | TRBV5-6
CASSPQDGLEYNEQFF | TRBV7-8
CASSFAVMEGRQPQHF | TRBV28
CASSPTGAPLYGYTF | TRBV5-4
CASSQDVVNTEAFF | TRBV4-1
CASSLDHSSYNEQFF | TRBV6-5